What follows are 19 T cell receptor beta chains derived from one specimen sequenced in a study of T cells in Graves' hyperthyroidism and ophthalmopathy. The CDR3 regions of TCR beta were amplified from RNA transcripts. Using the HTBI primer set, a first-round RT-PCR was run on the TCR CDR3. TCRdb recomputed calls from the multiplex PCR reads with MiXCR, one row per CDR3 protein. The sample consists of nearly 250,000 distinct CDR3 sequences, roughly 15% of them appearing once. The sample taken for sequencing was blood. Receptors originate from a woman aged 18-29 years with Graves' ophthalmopathy.

Comment on this clonotype: A much larger clone sits a single nucleotide away, making a read error possible. The CDR3 spells CASSAPGLAVWDEQYF. CDR3 DNA: TGCGCCAGCAGTGCCCCGGGACTAGCGGTCTGGGATGAGCAGTACTTC. This chain joins TRBV10-1 and TRBJ2-7; TRBD2 matches at 11 bases. Germline-derived CDR1 and CDR2 are WNHNN and SYGVQD (reference sequence). J gave up 7 bases and V 4 bases, and 12 bases lay outside the gene matches. The CDR3 spans 16 residues.

This clonotype has ten or more counts. The CDR3 region is CASSSVQRTQGDEQFF. The CDR3 DNA reads as TGTGCCAGCAGCTCAGTGCAGAGGACTCAAGGGGATGAGCAGTTCTTC. The chain employs TRBV7-9 and TRBJ2-1; D is possibly TRBD1 or TRBD2 (5 bases each). The CDR3 totals 16 residues. Trimming cost V 4 bases and J 8 bases, with 21 bases left between them. Germline values: CDR1 SEHNR, CDR2 FQNEAQ (reference sequence).

This clonotype has a count of ten or more. The genes are TRBV28 and TRBJ2-3; unclear D gene. The CDR3 consists of 14 residues. Trimming stripped 3 bases from V and 4 bases from J, with 11 bases between. Germline V CDR1 and CDR2: MDHEN, SYDVKM. CDR3 in DNA: TGTGCCAGCAGTTTCAGGATTGAGGCAGATACGCAGTATTTT. This translates into CASSFRIEADTQYF.

Notes on this clonotype: This may stem from a read error, because a much larger clone lies one nucleotide away. This rearrangement joins TRBV6-5 to TRBJ1-2; TRBD1 agrees at 7 bases. Trimming at V came to 0 bases and at J to 8 bases, leaving 18 bases not matched to a gene. The CDR3 is made up of 18 amino acids. Per the germline V gene, CDR1 is MNHEY and CDR2 is SVGAGI. Here the CDR3 reads CASSYSRTGTRSSRGYTF. The DNA of the CDR3 is TGTGCCAGCAGTTACTCCCGGACAGGCACAAGGTCTTCGCGGGGCTACACCTTC.

This clonotype was recorded many times. The V and J genes are TRBV19 and TRBJ1-1, with D unresolved. CDR1 LNHDA and CDR2 SQIVND come from the germline V gene (reference sequence). This CDR3 comprises 15 residues. V was trimmed by 5 bases and J by 4 bases, leaving 17 bases between them. The DNA of the CDR3 is TGTGCCAGTAGTGGGGTTGGTCTTGCGTTCACTGAAGCTTTCTTT. As protein: CASSGVGLAFTEAFF. The entire variable domain, with the rest obtained from reference TRBV19 and TRBJ1-1, is as follows: DGGITQSPKYLFRKEGQNVTLSCEQNLNHDAMYWYRQDPGQGLRLIYYSQIVNDFQKGDIAEGYSVSREKKESFPLTVTSAQKNPTAFYLCASSGVGLAFTEAFFGQGTRLTVV.

This clonotype was detected many times. V usage is TRBV3-2 and J usage is TRBJ2-1; the DNA was not compared with TRBD2, the D call given in the table. TRBV3-2 represents a pseudogene. The CDR3 runs 20 residues. CDR3 nucleotides: TGTGCCAGCAGCCCCCCCGAGGGCGGGAGGGCCATCATCTCCTACAATGAGCAGTTCTTC. Translated: CASSPPEGGRAIISYNEQFF.

This clonotype was found many times. The V call is TRBV5-1, the J call TRBJ1-1; no firm D call. Germline CDR1 SGHRS, CDR2 YFSETQ. The CDR3 spans 13 residues. V lost 0 bases, J lost 5 bases, and 8 bases lay in between. In DNA, the CDR3 is TGCGCCAGCAGCTTGGCCACAAGGACTGAAGCTTTCTTT. This sequence encodes CASSLATRTEAFF.

This clonotype was counted at least ten times. The J gene is TRBJ1-5, the V gene TRBV20-1, with D possibly TRBD1 on 6 matching bases. Trimming shortened V by 2 bases and J by 4 bases, and 15 bases separated the two germline ends. There are 15 residues in the CDR3. Germline loops: CDR1 DFQATT, CDR2 SNEGSKA (reference sequence). For the CDR3, the DNA is TGCAGTGCTAGAAGTGCGGGGGGCTGGAATCAGCCCCAGCATTTT. This codes for CSARSAGGWNQPQHF.

This clonotype was recorded many times. The chain is built from TRBV5-6 and TRBJ2-5; D might be TRBD1 or TRBD2, each matching 6 bases. Deletions cut 2 bases from V and 5 bases from J, with 19 bases between. The V gene's germline CDR1 is SGHDT and CDR2 YYEEEE. This CDR3 contains 16 residues. The CDR3 spells CASSFPTSSRGETQYF. The CDR3 nucleotides read TGTGCCAGCAGCTTCCCGACTAGTTCGAGGGGGGAGACCCAGTACTTC.

As to this clonotype: A junction boundary mismatches the germline segment, possibly from a read error. The V and J genes are TRBV7-9 and TRBJ1-3; TRBD1 is a possible D gene (5 bases). CDR3 size: 17 residues. Germline loops: CDR1 SEHNR, CDR2 FQNEAQ (reference sequence). The CDR3 spells CVSSSPGPISSGNTIYF. DNA for the CDR3: TGTGTCAGCAGCTCCCCGGGACCGATAAGCTCTGGAAACACCATATATTTT.

This clonotype showed up many times. The V gene is TRBV5-1, the J gene TRBJ2-7; D remains unclear. The germline V gene has CDR1 SGHRS and CDR2 YFSETQ. V gave up 4 bases and J gave up 9 bases, with 17 bases separating them. CDR3 length: 13 amino acids. CDR3 in DNA: TGCGCCAGCAGCCCGGCGGCAGACCGAGGGCAGTACTTC. The encoded protein is CASSPAADRGQYF.

In this sample, this clonotype turned up a few times. The chain couples TRBV20-1 to TRBJ1-2; D is undetermined. The CDR3 totals 12 residues. Germline V gene sequence: CDR1 DFQATT, CDR2 SNEGSKA (reference sequence). Trimming pared 3 bases from V and 4 bases from J, leaving 9 bases between. The CDR3 DNA is TGCAGTGCTAGTCCACAGTCCTATGGCTACACCTTC. Protein product: CSASPQSYGYTF.

The chain couples TRBV20-1 to TRBJ2-7, with 15 bases identical to TRBD2. The CDR3 loop spans 14 amino acids. V shed 3 bases, J shed 6 bases, and the junction held 3 bases outside the gene matches. Germline lookup yields CDR1 DFQATT and CDR2 SNEGSKA (reference sequence). CDR3 DNA: TGCAGTGCTAGGGGACTAGCGGGAGGAGGCGAGCAGTACTTC. Translating gives CSARGLAGGGEQYF.

This clonotype was seen more than once but under ten times. The chain carries TRBV2 and TRBJ1-6; a weak D match, TRBD1 (5 bases). The V gene's germline CDR1 is SNHLY and CDR2 FYNNEI. V was shortened by 8 bases and J by 7 bases, with 15 bases between the two germline ends. This CDR3 comprises 14 residues. The CDR3 nucleotides read TGTGCCAGCCGGAGGCAGGGTACAAATTCACCCCTCCACTTT. Protein sequence: CASRRQGTNSPLHF.

This clonotype was counted many times. The chain joins TRBV2 to TRBJ1-3; no clear D gene. CDR3 length: 13 amino acids. V lost 4 bases to trimming and J lost 2 bases, with 6 bases between them. Looked up from germline, CDR1 is SNHLY and CDR2 is FYNNEI. For the CDR3, the DNA is TGTGCCAGCAGTGCCCAAGCTGGAAACACCATATATTTT. This sequence encodes CASSAQAGNTIYF.

This clonotype was recorded many times. The chain is built from TRBV7-9 and TRBJ2-7, with D perhaps TRBD1 (6 bases). CDR1 SEHNR and CDR2 FQNEAQ come from the germline V gene (reference sequence). The CDR3 has 14 residues. V dropped 4 bases and J dropped 4 bases, with 14 bases sitting between them. CDR3 coding DNA: TGTGCCAGCAGCTCAGCTCCAGGGGCGTACGAGCAGTACTTC. Translating gives CASSSAPGAYEQYF.

The V gene is TRBV7-9, the J gene TRBJ2-5; 12 bases agree with TRBD2. The CDR3 runs 15 residues. The germline gives CDR1 SEHNR, CDR2 FQNEAQ (reference sequence). V lost 5 bases and J lost 7; bases outside the gene matches: 8. As DNA, the CDR3 is TGTGCCAGCAGCCAGACTAGCGGGAGTTACGTGACCCAGTACTTC. Translated: CASSQTSGSYVTQYF. The full variable domain, with the rest looked up from reference TRBV7-9 and TRBJ2-5, is DTGVSQNPRHKITKRGQNVTFRCDPISEHNRLYWYRQTLGQGPEFLTYFQNEAQLEKSRLLSDRFSAERPKGSFSTLEIQRTEQGDSAMYLCASSQTSGSYVTQYFGPGTRLLVL.

As concerns this clonotype: Being one base from a much bigger clone, this may be a read error. V and J are TRBV9 and TRBJ2-1; 7 nucleotides match TRBD2. V was clipped by 4 bases and J by 6 bases; unmatched bases: 16. The CDR3 consists of 17 residues. In germline, CDR1 is SGDLS, CDR2 YYNGEE. In nucleotides, the CDR3 is TGTGCCAGCAGCCCTCAAGGGAGGGTTAGCTCACGCAATGAGCAGTTCTTC. Translated, it gives CASSPQGRVSSRNEQFF.

V and J are TRBV5-8 and TRBJ2-1; 9 nucleotides line up with TRBD1. This CDR3 spans 14 amino acids. Germline CDR1 and CDR2: SGHTS and YDEGEE. The V and J ends lost 4 bases and 8 bases, in that order; junction bases with no gene match: 7. The CDR3 DNA reads as TGTGCCAGCAGCCTGGGACAGGGTTCGTATGAGCAGTTCTTC. It specifies CASSLGQGSYEQFF.